The 18 T cell receptor beta chains below come from one sample, sequenced in a study of blood T cells in healthy people across ages. The authors ran a second PCR of roughly 6 to 12 cycles using a sample-barcoded 5' primer and a J-beta primer mix. TCRdb recomputed calls from the 5' RACE reads with MiXCR, one row per CDR3 protein. The sample carries about 1 million distinct CDR3 sequences, 45% recorded once. Sequenced material: blood. The receptors stem from a woman aged 55-69 years in good health.

V and J are TRBV27 and TRBJ2-1; either TRBD1 or TRBD2 may fit D (5 bases each). The CDR3 runs to 18 residues. Trimming pared 0 bases from V and 1 base from J, leaving 16 bases between. The germline gives CDR1 MNHEY, CDR2 SMNVEV (reference sequence). CDR3 sequence reads: CASSLSTVAKGSYNEQFF. The DNA of the CDR3 is TGTGCCAGCAGTTTATCGACCGTAGCGAAGGGGTCCTACAATGAGCAGTTCTTC.

The chain couples TRBV7-2 to TRBJ1-5; D gene ambiguous. The V gene's germline CDR1 is SGHTA and CDR2 FQGNSA. The CDR3 spans 15 residues. V dropped 1 base and J dropped 0 bases, with 7 bases sitting between them. Here the CDR3 reads CASSLVFTSNQPQHF. As DNA, the CDR3 is TGTGCCAGCAGCTTAGTATTTACTAGCAATCAGCCCCAGCATTTT.

In DNA, the CDR3 is TGTGCCAGCAGTTACTCTGGGCTAGCAGGACCTAGCACAGATACGCAGTATTTT. Protein product: CASSYSGLAGPSTDTQYF. The chain joins TRBV6-5 to TRBJ2-3; possibly TRBD2 for D (5 bases). V shed 0 bases and J shed 0 bases, with 16 bases lying between them. This CDR3 region has 18 residues. Germline lookup yields CDR1 MNHEY and CDR2 SVGAGI.

The chain has TRBV3-1 and TRBJ2-7; D is unclear. Deletions cut 1 base from V and 6 bases from J, with 10 bases between. CDR1 and CDR2 (germline): LGHDT, YNNKEL (reference sequence). CDR3 size: 13 residues. The CDR3 loop is CASSQVGTTEQYF. CDR3 DNA sequence: TGTGCCAGCAGCCAAGTTGGAACTACCGAGCAGTACTTC.

The chain has TRBV11-2 and TRBJ2-1; no clear D gene. CDR1 is SGHAT, CDR2 FQNNGV, per germline. V was pared by 3 bases and J by 8 bases, with 8 bases between. CDR3 length equals 12 residues. The CDR3 protein is CASSFDTHEQFF. CDR3 nucleotide sequence: TGTGCCAGCAGCTTTGACACGCATGAGCAGTTCTTC.

This sequence joins TRBV20-1 and TRBJ2-7; the match to TRBD2 covers 7 bases. The CDR3 spans 14 residues. Germline V gene sequence: CDR1 DFQATT, CDR2 SNEGSKA (reference sequence). Trimming cost V 8 bases and J 0 bases; bases outside gene matches: 10. CDR3: CSPRPGGSSYEQYF. The CDR3 DNA reads as TGCAGTCCCCGGCCGGGGGGAAGCTCCTACGAGCAGTACTTC.

This clonotype was observed a few times. The chain uses TRBV10-3 and TRBJ2-7; D possibly corresponds to TRBD1 (6 bases). V lost 3 bases to trimming and J lost 3 bases, with 12 bases between them. The CDR3 totals 14 residues. Germline-derived CDR1 and CDR2 are ENHRY and SYGVKD. In DNA, the CDR3 is TGTGCCATCAGTGATCCGGTAGGGGGCTACGAGCAGTACTTC. Amino acid sequence: CAISDPVGGYEQYF.

This clonotype was recorded a few times. The chain uses TRBV10-2 and TRBJ2-3; a weak D match, TRBD2 (6 bases). The V gene's germline CDR1 is WSHSY and CDR2 SAAADI. V lost 2 bases and J 1 base, leaving 10 bases between the germline ends. The CDR3 is 15 amino acids. CDR3 protein: CASSERLAGTDTQYF. The CDR3 DNA follows: TGCGCCAGCAGTGAGAGATTAGCGGGCACAGATACGCAGTATTTT.

The chain has TRBV24-1 and TRBJ2-7, with D possibly being TRBD1 (6 bases). This CDR3 has 16 residues. Germline values: CDR1 KGHDR, CDR2 SFDVKD. V lost 1 base and J lost 5, with 17 bases in between. CDR3 in amino acids: CATSDFPLSTGHEQYF. CDR3 coding DNA: TGTGCCACCAGTGATTTCCCCCTTTCGACAGGACACGAGCAGTACTTC.

V gene TRBV9 combines with J gene TRBJ2-1; D may be TRBD1 or TRBD2 (6 bases each). From germline, CDR1 is SGDLS and CDR2 YYNGEE. Trimming stripped 6 bases from V and 4 bases from J, with 14 bases between. CDR3 length: 14 amino acids. CDR3 nucleotide sequence: TGTGCCAGCACCTCAGGAGGGGGATACAATGAGCAGTTCTTC. Translation gives CASTSGGGYNEQFF. Combining the CDR3 with reference TRBV9 and TRBJ2-1 gives the whole variable domain DSGVTQTPKHLITATGQRVTLRCSPRSGDLSVYWYQQSLDQGLQFLIQYYNGEERAKGNILERFSAQQFPDLHSELNLSSLELGDSALYFCASTSGGGYNEQFFGPGTRLTVL.

V and J are TRBV7-9 and TRBJ2-7, with D unclear. V lost 5 bases to trimming and J lost 8 bases, with 19 bases between them. CDR1 and CDR2 (germline): SEHNR, FQNEAQ (reference sequence). The CDR3 consists of 14 residues. The CDR3 coding sequence is TGTGCCAGCAGCAAACCCTCCCCTACTCTGCAGCAGTACTTC. Amino acids: CASSKPSPTLQQYF.

The rearrangement joins TRBV29-1 to TRBJ2-1; the D gene is possibly TRBD2 (5 bases). V was cut by 4 bases and J by 8 bases, with 18 bases left in between. This CDR3 spans 14 amino acids. CDR1 and CDR2 (germline): SQVTM, ANQGSEA. CDR3 amino acids: CSVGGRWAGDEQFF. The CDR3 nucleotides are TGCAGCGTTGGAGGTAGGTGGGCGGGCGATGAGCAGTTCTTC.

This chain uses TRBV18 with TRBJ2-3; D is undetermined. CDR1 KGHSH and CDR2 LQKENI come from the germline V gene. The CDR3 covers 14 residues. The V end was cut by 2 bases, the J end by 3 bases, with 9 bases between. The CDR3 nucleotides are TGTGCCAGCTCACCATGGAGTGGAACAGATACGCAGTATTTT. Its protein is CASSPWSGTDTQYF.

Worth noting for this clonotype: Mismatch with germline at one junction end may stem from a read error. The chain links TRBV6-5 to TRBJ1-2; D gene uncertain. This CDR3 has 14 amino acids. The germline V gene encodes CDR1 MNHEY and CDR2 SVGAGI. CDR3 sequence reads: CASSDSGGFYGYTF. CDR3 nucleotides: TGTGCCAGCAGTGACTCTGGAGGATTCTATGGCTACACCTTC.

This clonotype showed up just a few times. The chain couples TRBV27 to TRBJ2-7; the match to TRBD1 covers 11 bases. The CDR3 is made up of 15 amino acids. The V and J ends lost 4 bases and 5 bases, in that order; junction bases with no gene match: 7. From germline, CDR1 is MNHEY and CDR2 SMNVEV (reference sequence). The CDR3 reads CASSYGQGAPHEQYF. Here the CDR3 DNA reads TGTGCCAGCAGTTACGGACAGGGGGCGCCCCACGAGCAGTACTTC.

To note about this clonotype: A junction boundary mismatches the germline segment, possibly from a read error. CDR3 in amino acids: CARSQGGFRDFLHNEQFF. The CDR3 DNA follows: TGTGCCCGCAGCCAGGGGGGATTCCGGGACTTCCTCCACAATGAGCAGTTCTTC. V is TRBV7-9 and J is TRBJ2-1, with a weak D call TRBD1 (7 bases). Per germline, CDR1 SEHNR and CDR2 FQNEAQ (reference sequence). This CDR3 region has 18 residues.

The chain links TRBV5-1 to TRBJ2-3; 11 bases are shared with TRBD2. The CDR3 is 16 residues long. Looked up from germline, CDR1 is SGHRS and CDR2 is YFSETQ. V dropped 2 bases and J dropped 6; count of bases not matched to a gene: 8. CDR3 residues: CASSFQGLAERDTQYF. The CDR3 nucleotides are TGCGCCAGCAGCTTTCAGGGACTAGCGGAGAGGGATACGCAGTATTTT.

The CDR3 is CASNLAGGSYNEQYF. In DNA, the CDR3 is TGTGCCAGTAACCTGGCGGGAGGGTCCTACAATGAGCAGTACTTC. The V and J genes are TRBV12-3 or TRBV12-4 and TRBJ2-5; 9 bases are a match to TRBD2. The CDR3 runs 15 residues. Trimming removed 9 bases from V and 11 bases from J; junction bases left unmatched: 19.